This T cell receptor (beta chain) stems from a study of monozygotic twins with inflammatory bowel disease. Study results and limitations: Lower TCRbeta diversity (inverse Simpson) was seen in IBD patients than in healthy co-twins.

No DNA is given; TCRdb re-called the 5' RACE reads and lists each CDR3 protein once. The listing contains about 150,000 distinct CDR3 sequences. With regard to this clonotype: Its antigen is not identified.

This CDR3 has 15 amino acids. CDR1 is MDHEN, CDR2 SYDVKM, per germline. This sequence joins TRBV28 and TRBJ2-1. The sample comprised blood. The source is a human donor with ulcerative colitis or Crohn's disease, or a healthy co-twin of an affected twin (not recorded which). The CDR3 is CASSPTKSSYNEQFF.